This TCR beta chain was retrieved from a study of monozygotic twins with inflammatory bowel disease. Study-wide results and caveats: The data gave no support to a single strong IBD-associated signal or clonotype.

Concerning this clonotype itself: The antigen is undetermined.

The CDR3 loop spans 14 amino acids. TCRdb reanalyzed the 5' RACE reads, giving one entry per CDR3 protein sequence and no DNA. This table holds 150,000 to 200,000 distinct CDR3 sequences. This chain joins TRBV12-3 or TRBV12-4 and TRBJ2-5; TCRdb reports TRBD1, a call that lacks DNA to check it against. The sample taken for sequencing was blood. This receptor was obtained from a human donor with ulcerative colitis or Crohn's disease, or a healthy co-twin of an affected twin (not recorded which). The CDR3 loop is CASSLGTGRETLYF.